Listed below are T cell receptor beta chains from one sample, sequenced in a study of T cells in localized non-small cell lung cancer. Data came from immunoSEQ multiplex PCR; TCRdb stores just in-frame clones and leaves some out. Here the sample spans under 95,000 clones, more than 75% being singletons. This sample comprised peripheral blood, obtained before any cancer treatment. These TCRs come from a female donor of 60 years or more with stage I lung adenocarcinoma. CDR3s include the opening cysteine and the closing phenylalanine or tryptophan. Fields, in order: J gene, V gene, clone size, D gene, CDR3 DNA, CDR3 protein. The D gene is left open where the match is weak. The size entry is marked missing in some rows and otherwise reads once, few, many or a size class.

TRBJ2-5 | TRBV9 | NA | TRBD1 | TGTGCCAGCAGCACCCCGAGCCGGGACAGGGGCCGGGGCGGGGAGACCCAGTACTTC | CASSTPSRDRGRGGETQYF
TRBJ2-3 | TRBV19 | once | TRBD2 | TGTGCCAGTAGCCGGACTAGCGGGGGTCAGGATACGCAGTATTTT | CASSRTSGGQDTQYF
TRBJ1-2 | TRBV19 | few | NA | TGTGCCAGTAGTCTTACCAACTATGGCTACACCTTC | CASSLTNYGYTF
TRBJ1-6 | TRBV9 | once | NA | TGTGCCAGCAGCCCTACTTGGGGAATTTCACCCCTCCACTTT | CASSPTWGISPLHF
TRBJ2-1 | TRBV7-2 | NA | TRBD2 | TGTGCCAGCGGTAACTGGAACGGGAGGGCGCACGAGCAGTTCTTC | CASGNWNGRAHEQFF
TRBJ1-1 | TRBV5-4 | once | NA | TGTGCCAGCAGCGCGCCGCCCTGGGACACTGAAGCTTTCTTT | CASSAPPWDTEAFF
TRBJ2-7 | TRBV25-1 | NA | NA | TGTGCCAGCAGTGAAGGGGCCCGCTACGAGCAGTACTTC | CASSEGARYEQYF
TRBJ1-2 | TRBV7-2 | few | TRBD1 | TGTGCCAGCAGCTACGGGACAGGGAACTATGGCTACACCTTC | CASSYGTGNYGYTF
TRBJ1-2 | TRBV5-4 | NA | NA | TGTGCCAGCAGCTTGCCAGCTACTAACTATGGCTACACCTTC | CASSLPATNYGYTF
TRBJ2-5 | TRBV18 | NA | TRBD2 | TGTGCCAGCTCACCAAACAGAGGTAGCGGGGAGACCCAGTACTTC | CASSPNRGSGETQYF
TRBJ1-3 | TRBV7-2 | NA | NA | TGTGCCAGCAGCTCGGACGGCCGATCTGGAAACACCATATATTTT | CASSSDGRSGNTIYF
TRBJ1-3 | TRBV19 | few | NA | TGTGCCAGTATTCAAGGGGCTCCTGGAAACACCATATATTTT | CASIQGAPGNTIYF
TRBJ1-1 | TRBV9 | NA | TRBD1 | TGTGCCAGCAGCGTCTCAGGGGGTTTAAGCCCTGAAGCTTTCTTT | CASSVSGGLSPEAFF
TRBJ2-1 | TRBV27 | once | NA | TGTGCCAGCAGTTTCTGGGCCCCTAATGAGCAGTTCTTC | CASSFWAPNEQFF
TRBJ1-6 | TRBV25-1 | NA | TRBD1 | TGTGCCAGCGCCGGGACAGGGGGCTTTTATAATTCACCCCTCCACTTT | CASAGTGGFYNSPLHF
TRBJ2-5 | TRBV7-9 | NA | NA | TGTGCCAGCAGCTTCCTATCAAAAGAGACCCAGTACTTC | CASSFLSKETQYF
TRBJ2-3 | TRBV5-1 | NA | NA | TGCGCCAGCAGCCCCGGACAGATAAGCACAGATACGCAGTATTTT | CASSPGQISTDTQYF
TRBJ1-5 | TRBV5-5 | NA | NA | TGTGCCAGCAGCTTTTCTCAGGGGAGCAATCAGCCCCAGCATTTT | CASSFSQGSNQPQHF
TRBJ2-5 | TRBV28 | once | TRBD1 | TGTGCCAGCATGGACAGGGACGGGGAGACCCAGTACTTC | CASMDRDGETQYF
TRBJ2-7 | TRBV27 | few | NA | TGTGCCAGCAGTTCCCGGGCGGGACAGACCTCCTACGAGCAGTACTTC | CASSSRAGQTSYEQYF
TRBJ2-3 | TRBV5-6 | NA | NA | TGTGCCAGCAGCTTGGTCGGTTCTGGCACAGATACGCAGTATTTT | CASSLVGSGTDTQYF
TRBJ2-1 | TRBV10-3 | NA | TRBD1 | TGTGCCATCGGGTGGGACAGCTCCTACAATGAGCAGTTCTTC | CAIGWDSSYNEQFF
TRBJ2-7 | TRBV5-6 | NA | TRBD2 | TGTGCCAGCAAGGGAGCGGGGAGGGGTTACGAGCAGTACTTC | CASKGAGRGYEQYF
TRBJ1-1 | TRBV10-3 | NA | NA | TGTGCCATCAGGCCAGGGAACACTGAAGCTTTCTTT | CAIRPGNTEAFF
TRBJ2-3 | TRBV9 | NA | NA | TGTGCCAGCGGGGTCACAGATACGCAGTATTTT | CASGVTDTQYF
TRBJ2-7 | TRBV7-9 | once | NA | TGTGCCAGCAGCTTATGGGTGGGTCGGCAGTACTTC | CASSLWVGRQYF
TRBJ1-2 | TRBV6-1 | NA | NA | TGTGCCAGCAGTGAACCGACTAACTATGGCTACACCTTC | CASSEPTNYGYTF
TRBJ1-1 | TRBV19 | NA | NA | TGTGCCAGTAGTTCTGGGGGGCCCGGGGCTTTCTTT | CASSSGGPGAFF
TRBJ1-5 | TRBV27 | NA | TRBD1 | TGTGCCAGCAGTTTAGCGGGACAGGGTTCACAGCATTTT | CASSLAGQGSQHF
TRBJ2-3 | TRBV7-3 | NA | NA | TGTGCCAGCAGCCAGGGTAGGGCTGCTGCTACTAGCACAGATACGCAGTATTTT | CASSQGRAAATSTDTQYF
TRBJ2-1 | TRBV6-6 | NA | TRBD2 | TGTGCCAGCAGTAATATGGGACTAGACGCTCATGAGCAGTTCTTC | CASSNMGLDAHEQFF
TRBJ2-3 | TRBV10-3 | NA | NA | TGTGCCATCAGCCCCGCGATCAGCACAGATACGCAGTATTTT | CAISPAISTDTQYF
TRBJ1-1 | TRBV18 | NA | NA | TGTGCCAGCTCACGCAGGGAGAACACTGAAGCTTTCTTT | CASSRRENTEAFF
TRBJ1-5 | TRBV28 | NA | TRBD1 | TGTGCCAGCAGTCCGGGACAGCAACGGGGCTATAGCAATCAGCCCCAGCATTTT | CASSPGQQRGYSNQPQHF
TRBJ2-4 | TRBV5-4 | NA | TRBD1 | TGTGCCAGCAGCACCCGACAGGGGGCGCGGGGAAACATTCAGTACTTC | CASSTRQGARGNIQYF
TRBJ1-1 | TRBV6-6 | few | TRBD1 | TGTGCCAGCAGGGCGGGGACAGGCGTTGAAGCTTTCTTT | CASRAGTGVEAFF
TRBJ1-1 | TRBV5-6 | NA | TRBD1 | TGTGCCAGCCAGCGGACAGGGGGCTGGGATGCTTTCTTT | CASQRTGGWDAFF
TRBJ2-1 | TRBV19 | NA | NA | TGTGCCAGTAGTGCGCGGGGTTACTCCTACAATGAGCAGTTCTTC | CASSARGYSYNEQFF
TRBJ2-7 | TRBV27 | NA | NA | TGTGCCAGCAGTTTAGGATCCGGGGTACTCAGCTACGAGCAGTACTTC | CASSLGSGVLSYEQYF
TRBJ1-4 | TRBV4-2 | once | NA | TGTGCCAGCAGCCAAGAGAGCGGCCGGAGAACTAATGAAAAACTGTTTTTT | CASSQESGRRTNEKLFF
TRBJ1-1 | TRBV2 | NA | TRBD1 | TGTGCCAGCAGAAAGGACAGGGTGAACACTGAAGCTTTCTTT | CASRKDRVNTEAFF
TRBJ1-4 | TRBV5-1 | NA | TRBD1 | TGCGCCAGCAGCCAGACAGGGACTAATGAAAAACTGTTTTTT | CASSQTGTNEKLFF
TRBJ2-1 | TRBV5-5 | NA | NA | TGTGCCAGCAGCTTGGACCTAAATGAGCAGTTCTTC | CASSLDLNEQFF
TRBJ2-1 | TRBV5-4 | NA | NA | TGTGCCAGCAGCTTGGAGGGTCCCAGCGGCGATGAGCAGTTCTTC | CASSLEGPSGDEQFF
TRBJ2-7 | TRBV7-9 | NA | TRBD2 | TGTGCCAGCAGCTCTTTAGCGGGGGAGCAGTACTTC | CASSSLAGEQYF
TRBJ2-7 | TRBV10-3 | NA | TRBD1 | TGTGCCATCAGTGGGGACAGGGGCGCCTACGAGCAGTACTTC | CAISGDRGAYEQYF
TRBJ2-7 | TRBV27 | NA | TRBD2 | TGTGCCAGCAGTTTACTGGGGGAGGGATACGAGCAGTACTTC | CASSLLGEGYEQYF